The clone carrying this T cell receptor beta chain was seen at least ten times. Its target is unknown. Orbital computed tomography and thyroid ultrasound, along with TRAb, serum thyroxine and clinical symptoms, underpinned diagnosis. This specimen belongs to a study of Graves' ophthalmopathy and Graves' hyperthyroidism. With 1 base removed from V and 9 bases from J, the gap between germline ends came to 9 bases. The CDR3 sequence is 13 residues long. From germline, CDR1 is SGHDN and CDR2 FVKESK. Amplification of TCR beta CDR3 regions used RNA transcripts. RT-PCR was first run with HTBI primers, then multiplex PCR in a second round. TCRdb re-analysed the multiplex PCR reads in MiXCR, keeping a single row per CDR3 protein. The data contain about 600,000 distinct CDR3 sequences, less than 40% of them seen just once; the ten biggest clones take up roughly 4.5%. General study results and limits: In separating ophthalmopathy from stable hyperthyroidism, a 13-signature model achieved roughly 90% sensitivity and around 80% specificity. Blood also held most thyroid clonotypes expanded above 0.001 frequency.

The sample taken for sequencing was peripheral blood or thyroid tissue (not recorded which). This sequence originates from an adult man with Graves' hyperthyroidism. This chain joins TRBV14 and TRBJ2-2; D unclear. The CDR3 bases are TGTGCCAGCAGCCAAGTCCTTACCCGGGAGCTGTTTTTT. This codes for CASSQVLTRELFF.